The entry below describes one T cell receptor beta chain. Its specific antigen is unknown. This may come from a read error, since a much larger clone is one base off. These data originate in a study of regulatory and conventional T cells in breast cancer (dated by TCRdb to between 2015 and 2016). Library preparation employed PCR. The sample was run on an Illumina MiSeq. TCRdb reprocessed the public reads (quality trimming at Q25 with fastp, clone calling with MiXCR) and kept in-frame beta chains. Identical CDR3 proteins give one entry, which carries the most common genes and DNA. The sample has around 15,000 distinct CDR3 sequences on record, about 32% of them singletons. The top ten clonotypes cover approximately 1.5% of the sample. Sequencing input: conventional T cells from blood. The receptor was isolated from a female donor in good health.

The CDR3 sequence is CSAREGGSNQPQHF. DNA sequence: TGCAGTGCTAGAGAAGGGGGTAGCAATCAGCCCCAGCATTTT. The rearranged segments are TRBV20-1 and TRBJ1-5; a weak D assignment points to TRBD1 (6 bases agree). Trimming at the junction amounts to 0 bases on V and 0 bases on J, and the germline ends lie 6 bases apart. The germline V gene (reference sequence) yields DFQATT for CDR1 and SNEGSKA for CDR2. The CDR3 goes from the cysteine to the phenylalanine over 14 residues. Of all the DNA, just the CDR3 is kept, 42 bases in frame from base 1.